The 21 T cell receptor beta chains below were found in one sample sequenced in a study of blood T cell repertoires in COVID-19. Clones were sequenced by immunoSEQ multiplex PCR, and TCRdb holds only the in-frame ones, with some missing. The data contain about 270,000 clones, 85% to 90% of them seen just once; the ten biggest clones take up around 1.9%. The sample consisted of PBMCs or T cells enriched from blood (not recorded which). The receptor set was obtained from a woman aged 55-69 years who had recovered from COVID-19.

The chain recombines TRBV23-1 with TRBJ2-7; 8 bases line up with TRBD2. TRBV23-1 is flagged as an ORF with uncertain function. V lost 3 bases to trimming and J lost 3 bases; unmatched junction nucleotides: 7. This CDR3 comprises 15 residues. In nucleotides, the CDR3 is TGCGCCAGCAGTCACCCCGAAGCGGGGGTCTACGAGCAGTACTTC. Amino acids: CASSHPEAGVYEQYF.

The chain uses TRBV9 and TRBJ2-2; TRBD2 matches 7 bases. This CDR3 spans 20 amino acids. The V segment lost 0 bases and the J segment 2 bases; nucleotides outside the gene matches: 16. Germline-derived CDR1 and CDR2 are SGDLS and YYNGEE. In DNA form, the CDR3 reads TGTGCCAGCAGCGTAGCCCTTATGGGAGGGTACCGGGGCAACACCGGGGAGCTGTTTTTT. Its protein is CASSVALMGGYRGNTGELFF.

The chain's CDR3 is CATQAPNSYEQYF. In DNA, the CDR3 is TGTGCCACCCAAGCTCCAAACTCCTACGAGCAGTACTTC. The J gene is TRBJ2-7, the V gene TRBV24-1; no clear D. V lost 9 bases and J 0 bases, leaving 11 bases between the germline ends. Germline V gene data show CDR1 as KGHDR and CDR2 as SFDVKD. The CDR3 runs to 13 residues.

The rearrangement links TRBV29-1 to TRBJ2-5, with 8 nucleotides matching TRBD1. V dropped 7 bases and J dropped 5; count of bases not matched to a gene: 6. Germline V CDR1 and CDR2: SQVTM, ANQGSEA. CDR3 length equals 12 residues. The CDR3 region is CSARTGWETQYF. CDR3 bases: TGCAGCGCCCGGACAGGGTGGGAGACCCAGTACTTC.

The chain employs TRBV11-2 and TRBJ1-1; D may be TRBD1 (6 bases). V was cut by 1 base and J by 4 bases, with 10 bases left in between. Germline values: CDR1 SGHAT, CDR2 FQNNGV. CDR3 length: 14 amino acids. The CDR3 DNA reads as TGTGCCAGCAGCTTAGGAGGGGGGGGCACTGAAGCTTTCTTT. This translates into CASSLGGGGTEAFF.

The chain carries TRBV29-1 and TRBJ1-2; D is ambiguous. The germline V gene has CDR1 SQVTM and CDR2 ANQGSEA. The CDR3 totals 12 residues. V dropped 3 bases and J dropped 4 bases, with 9 bases sitting between them. The DNA for the CDR3 is TGCAGCGTTGATGTCTCCCGCTATGGCTACACCTTC. The encoded protein is CSVDVSRYGYTF.

Here the CDR3 reads CASGETGTNLVGGYTF. CDR3 nucleotides: TGTGCCAGCGGAGAAACCGGGACAAATCTTGTTGGTGGCTACACCTTC. The chain joins TRBV28 to TRBJ1-2; the D gene is possibly TRBD1 (6 bases). Germline V gene lookup returns CDR1 MDHEN and CDR2 SYDVKM. V was cut by 8 bases and J by 7 bases, with 26 bases left in between. CDR3 length: 16 residues.

A single count supports this clone. V usage is TRBV30 and J usage is TRBJ2-1; possibly TRBD2 for D (7 bases). The ends were cut back, 1 base at V and 2 bases at J, with 24 bases in the middle. The CDR3 has 19 amino acids. The V gene's germline CDR1 is GTSNPN and CDR2 SVGIG (reference sequence). The CDR3 coding sequence is TGTGCCTGGAGTGGAAGGGGCGGGGGCCCCCGTGGCACCTACAATGAGCAGTTCTTC. It translates to CAWSGRGGGPRGTYNEQFF.

The chain combines TRBV10-3 with TRBJ1-1; possibly TRBD1 for D (5 bases). Germline assignment: CDR1 ENHRY and CDR2 SYGVKD. Deletions cut 6 bases from V and 4 bases from J, with 9 bases between. The CDR3 is 12 amino acids. CDR3: CAIRPGGTEAFF. CDR3 bases: TGTGCCATCAGACCCGGGGGCACTGAAGCTTTCTTT.

The chain joins TRBV12-3 or TRBV12-4 to TRBJ1-1; D might be TRBD1 (6 bases). Trimming removed 7 bases at V and 4 bases at J, with 13 bases between. The CDR3 is 13 residues long. The CDR3 region is CASNIDRSTEAFF. The CDR3 DNA reads TGTGCCAGCAACATCGACAGGTCCACTGAAGCTTTCTTT.

This chain links TRBV7-9 with TRBJ1-6; D is perhaps TRBD1 (6 bases). This CDR3 spans 14 amino acids. V dropped 6 bases and J dropped 7 bases, with 13 bases sitting between them. CDR1 is SEHNR and CDR2 is FQNEAQ in the germline V gene (reference sequence). CDR3 bases: TGTGCCAGCAGGGGACAATCCGTCAATTCACCCCTCCACTTT. Translation: CASRGQSVNSPLHF.

The rearrangement joins TRBV5-5 to TRBJ1-4; no clear D gene. The CDR3 loop spans 15 amino acids. Trimming left V 0 bases short and J 7 bases short, with 13 bases between. Germline assignment: CDR1 SGHKS and CDR2 YYEKEE (reference sequence). This CDR3 reads CASSLAGNSGEKLFF. As DNA, the CDR3 is TGTGCCAGCAGCTTGGCCGGGAACAGCGGTGAAAAACTGTTTTTT.

This chain uses TRBV19 with TRBJ1-1; 8 bases match TRBD1. The CDR3 has 14 residues. In germline, CDR1 is LNHDA, CDR2 SQIVND (reference sequence). Trimming cost V 5 bases and J 9 bases; bases outside gene matches: 11. CDR3 amino acids: CASSHPTGAPKAFF. The DNA for the CDR3 is TGTGCCAGTAGTCACCCGACAGGGGCCCCGAAAGCTTTCTTT.

This clone turned up a few times. The chain has TRBV28 and TRBJ1-5; TRBD1 might be the D (6 bases). The length of the CDR3 is 21 residues. Looked up from germline, CDR1 is MDHEN and CDR2 is SYDVKM. The V end lost 4 bases, the J end lost 5 bases, and 33 bases lay between the germline ends. This chain's CDR3 is CASSSPKRGGRQVFRDQPQHF. For the CDR3, the DNA is TGTGCCAGCAGTTCACCCAAAAGGGGGGGCAGACAGGTCTTTCGTGATCAGCCCCAGCATTTT.

The chain's CDR3 is CASIPSGGLAGGPNTGELFF. For the CDR3, the DNA is TGTGCCAGTATCCCCTCCGGCGGGCTAGCGGGGGGACCGAACACCGGGGAGCTGTTTTTT. The V gene is TRBV19, the J gene TRBJ2-2, with 11 bases lining up with TRBD2. The CDR3 runs 20 residues. Germline CDR1 LNHDA, CDR2 SQIVND (reference sequence). The trim removed 7 bases at V and 0 bases at J, leaving 16 bases unmatched.

The chain uses TRBV10-3 and TRBJ2-3; D might be TRBD1 (5 bases). This CDR3 has 13 residues. Trimming pared 5 bases from V and 2 bases from J, leaving 8 bases between. Looked up from germline, CDR1 is ENHRY and CDR2 is SYGVKD. In nucleotides, the CDR3 is TGTGCCATCAGTTCGGACACCACAGATACGCAGTATTTT. This encodes CAISSDTTDTQYF.

The chain has TRBV5-6 and TRBJ1-6; 8 bases line up with TRBD1. CDR3 length equals 14 residues. Germline CDR1 SGHDT, CDR2 YYEEEE. V shed 3 bases, J shed 10 bases, and the junction held 6 bases outside the gene matches. As DNA, the CDR3 is TGTGCCAGCAGCTCGGGACAGGTATCCTCACCCCTCCACTTT. Its protein is CASSSGQVSSPLHF.

The chain carries TRBV19 and TRBJ1-3; 8 positions agree with TRBD1. The CDR3 has 14 residues. The V segment lost 7 bases and the J segment 4 bases; nucleotides outside the gene matches: 6. CDR1 is LNHDA and CDR2 is SQIVND in the germline V gene (reference sequence). The CDR3 DNA reads TGTGCCAGTACCCCAGGGGGCGCAGGAAACACCATATATTTT. It encodes CASTPGGAGNTIYF.

As regards this clone: The same CDR3 also results from other DNA sequences found in this sample. This chain joins TRBV5-1 and TRBJ1-5; maybe TRBD1 (5 bases). With 0 bases removed from V and 1 base from J, the gap between germline ends came to 5 bases. The CDR3 is made up of 14 amino acids. Germline V gene data show CDR1 as SGHRS and CDR2 as YFSETQ. The CDR3 reads CASSLGQSNQPQHF. The CDR3 bases are TGCGCCAGCAGCTTGGGACAGAGCAATCAGCCCCAGCATTTT.

The V and J genes are TRBV18 and TRBJ1-2; no clear D. V was trimmed by 3 bases and J by 5 bases, leaving 16 bases between them. Germline CDR1 is KGHSH and CDR2 is LQKENI. This CDR3 spans 15 amino acids. CDR3 region: CASSPIEAPLYGYTF. The CDR3 DNA is TGTGCCAGCTCACCGATAGAGGCGCCGCTTTATGGCTACACCTTC.

The rearrangement links TRBV28 to TRBJ1-1, with 10 bases fitting TRBD1. The ends lost 3 bases at V and 4 bases at J; junction bases unmatched: 5. This CDR3 contains 15 residues. Germline V gives CDR1 MDHEN, CDR2 SYDVKM. CDR3 residues: CASSLAGQGSTEAFF. The CDR3, as DNA: TGTGCCAGCAGTTTGGCGGGACAGGGGAGCACTGAAGCTTTCTTT.